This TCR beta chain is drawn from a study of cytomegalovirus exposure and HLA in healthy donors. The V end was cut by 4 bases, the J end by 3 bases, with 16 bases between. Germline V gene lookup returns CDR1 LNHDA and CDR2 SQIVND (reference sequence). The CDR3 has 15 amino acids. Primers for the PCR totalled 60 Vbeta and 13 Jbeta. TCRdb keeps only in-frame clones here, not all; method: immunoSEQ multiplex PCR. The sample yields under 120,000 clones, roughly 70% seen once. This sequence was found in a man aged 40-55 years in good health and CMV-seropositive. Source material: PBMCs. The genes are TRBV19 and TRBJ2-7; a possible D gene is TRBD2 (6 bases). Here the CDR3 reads CASSTLASHLYEQYF. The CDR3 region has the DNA TGTGCCAGTAGTACCCTAGCGAGTCATCTCTACGAGCAGTACTTC. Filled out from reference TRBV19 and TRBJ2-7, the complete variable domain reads DGGITQSPKYLFRKEGQNVTLSCEQNLNHDAMYWYRQDPGQGLRLIYYSQIVNDFQKGDIAEGYSVSREKKESFPLTVTSAQKNPTAFYLCASSTLASHLYEQYFGPGTRLTVT.